One sample yielded the 25 T cell receptor beta chains listed below, sequenced in a study of human T cells and chemical hapten exposure. TCRdb processed the RACE reads anew with MiXCR; each CDR3 protein has one entry. The data show approximately 180,000 distinct CDR3 sequences, with roughly 30% seen just once and about 2.8% held by the top ten. Specified time point: pre-sensitization, week 0. Treatment specified: therapeutic diphenylcyclopropenone sensitization with weekly scalp DPC. Sample: whole blood, taken in connection with sensitization to the hapten diphenylcyclopropenone (DPC). The receptors were sampled from a woman aged 25 to 39 with alopecia areata. Some clones in this sample may be carry-over from other donors' samples.

This clonotype has more than one count but fewer than ten. V is TRBV6-2 or TRBV6-3 and J is TRBJ1-5; D gene unclear. The CDR3 totals 14 residues. From germline, CDR1 is MNHEY and CDR2 SVGEGT. Between the trimmed V and J ends, which lost 7 bases and 1 base, there was a span of 11 bases. DNA for the CDR3: TGTGCCAGCACCCATACGGACAGCAATCAGCCCCAGCATTTT. It encodes CASTHTDSNQPQHF.

This clonotype showed up just a few times. This sequence joins TRBV28 and TRBJ2-5; the D gene is possibly TRBD2 (6 bases). The V gene's germline CDR1 is MDHEN and CDR2 SYDVKM. V lost 0 bases and J 2 bases, leaving 7 bases between the germline ends. CDR3 length: 14 amino acids. CDR3 amino acids: CASSLWGTQETQYF. DNA of the CDR3: TGTGCCAGCAGTTTATGGGGGACTCAAGAGACCCAGTACTTC.

The J gene is TRBJ1-4, the V gene TRBV12-3 or TRBV12-4; 8 bases line up with TRBD1. J gave up 10 bases and V 5 bases, and 6 bases lay outside the gene matches. CDR3 length equals 13 residues. The CDR3 protein is CASSGQGSGKLFF. Written as DNA, the CDR3 is TGTGCCAGCAGTGGACAGGGTTCTGGAAAACTGTTTTTT.

The table lists this clonotype with a few counts. The rearrangement links TRBV28 to TRBJ1-1, with no clear D. The ends were cut back, 3 bases at V and 0 bases at J, with 11 bases in the middle. CDR1 and CDR2 (germline): MDHEN, SYDVKM. CDR3 length: 15 residues. The CDR3 loop reads CASSFQSIMNTEAFF. The CDR3 DNA is TGTGCCAGCAGTTTCCAAAGCATAATGAACACTGAAGCTTTCTTT.

The genes are TRBV2 and TRBJ1-1, with 8 bases that match TRBD1. Trimming cost V 7 bases and J 3 bases; bases outside gene matches: 7. The germline CDR1 and CDR2 sequences are SNHLY and FYNNEI. The CDR3 runs 14 residues. The CDR3 protein is CASIWDRTDTEAFF. The CDR3 region has the DNA TGTGCCAGCATTTGGGACAGGACGGACACTGAAGCTTTCTTT.

The chain uses TRBV13 and TRBJ1-1; 7 bases are shared with TRBD1. The CDR3 loop spans 15 amino acids. Germline values: CDR1 PRHDT, CDR2 FYEKMQ (reference sequence). V shed 5 bases, J shed 7 bases, and the junction held 13 bases outside the gene matches. CDR3 region: CASSPTGTAFGEAFF. Written as DNA, the CDR3 is TGTGCCAGCAGCCCGACCGGGACAGCCTTTGGTGAAGCTTTCTTT. The whole variable domain, remainder taken from reference TRBV13 and TRBJ1-1, is AAGVIQSPRHLIKEKRETATLKCYPIPRHDTVYWYQQGPGQDPQFLISFYEKMQSDKGSIPDRFSAQQFSDYHSELNMSSLELGDSALYFCASSPTGTAFGEAFFGQGTRLTVV.

The genes are TRBV9 and TRBJ2-3, with unresolved D. The V end was cut by 0 bases, the J end by 2 bases, with 13 bases between. The CDR3 contains 16 residues. CDR1 is SGDLS, CDR2 YYNGEE, per germline. CDR3 nucleotides: TGTGCCAGCAGCGTAGGGTCGGATGGAACCACAGATACGCAGTATTTT. As protein: CASSVGSDGTTDTQYF.

This clonotype was recorded a few times. CDR3 in DNA: TGTGCCAGCAGTTTCCTGGGGTTTGGGCAGCCCCAGCATTTT. It translates to CASSFLGFGQPQHF. The chain is built from TRBV6-5 and TRBJ1-5; D uncertain. This CDR3 contains 14 residues. With 4 bases removed from V and 7 bases from J, the gap between germline ends came to 14 bases. In germline, CDR1 is MNHEY, CDR2 SVGAGI.

The chain couples TRBV28 to TRBJ1-1; maybe TRBD1 (5 bases). The CDR3 covers 13 residues. Deletions cut 6 bases from V and 7 bases from J, with 15 bases between. CDR1 and CDR2 (germline): MDHEN, SYDVKM. CDR3 region: CASRVGLGGEAFF. CDR3 DNA: TGTGCCAGCAGGGTGGGACTGGGCGGTGAAGCTTTCTTT.

The chain carries TRBV6-2 or TRBV6-3 and TRBJ2-3; tentative D call: TRBD2 (6 bases). Germline CDR1 is MNHEY and CDR2 is SVGEGT. With 0 bases removed from V and 0 bases from J, the gap between germline ends came to 16 bases. The CDR3 covers 18 residues. CDR3 in DNA: TGTGCCAGCAGTTACTCGGGACTTGGCGCATCTAGCACAGATACGCAGTATTTT. This codes for CASSYSGLGASSTDTQYF.

The gene calls are TRBV20-1 and TRBJ2-5, with 10 positions matching TRBD2. This CDR3 spans 13 amino acids. Germline CDR1 and CDR2: DFQATT and SNEGSKA (reference sequence). V shed 2 bases and J 5 bases; nucleotides not matched to a gene: 2. The CDR3 loop is CSARKAGGETQYF. In DNA form, the CDR3 reads TGCAGTGCTAGAAAAGCGGGGGGGGAGACCCAGTACTTC.

CDR3 loop: CSVETSGTGGFHTF. CDR3 DNA: TGCAGCGTTGAAACCTCCGGGACAGGGGGGTTCCACACCTTC. V and J are TRBV29-1 and TRBJ1-2, with 11 bases fitting TRBD1. CDR1 and CDR2 from the germline V gene are SQVTM and ANQGSEA. V gave up 2 bases and J gave up 12 bases; unmatched junction bases: 11. CDR3 size: 14 residues.

This clonotype was seen at least ten times. The chain has TRBV4-3 and TRBJ2-1, with D perhaps matching TRBD1 (7 bases). V lost 0 bases to trimming and J lost 5 bases, with 17 bases between them. Germline assignment: CDR1 LGHNA and CDR2 YSLEER. CDR3 size: 17 residues. CDR3 DNA sequence: TGCGCCAGCAGCCAAGATCGGGGGTGGGACAGCCACAATGAGCAGTTCTTC. It encodes CASSQDRGWDSHNEQFF.

The gene calls are TRBV28 and TRBJ2-5; perhaps TRBD2 as D (5 bases). This CDR3 spans 14 amino acids. V lost 4 bases and J 5 bases, leaving 14 bases between the germline ends. Germline V gives CDR1 MDHEN, CDR2 SYDVKM. The CDR3 loop reads CASSSGGLAETQYF. Written as DNA, the CDR3 is TGTGCCAGCAGTTCTGGAGGCTTAGCGGAGACCCAGTACTTC.

The gene calls are TRBV12-3 or TRBV12-4 and TRBJ1-2; 8 bases map to TRBD1. V trimming: 6 bases; J trimming: 6 bases; junction bases outside the gene matches: 9. This CDR3 contains 14 residues. CDR3 region: CASRMTGVKDGYTF. The CDR3 DNA follows: TGTGCCAGCAGGATGACAGGGGTGAAGGATGGCTACACCTTC.

The chain combines TRBV5-1 with TRBJ1-1, with D possibly TRBD1 on 6 matching bases. Germline V lookup: CDR1 SGHRS, CDR2 YFSETQ. The CDR3 is made up of 16 amino acids. Trimming took off 0 bases at V and 0 bases at J, with 12 bases between the two ends. The CDR3 sequence is CASSLVGGLVNTEAFF. The CDR3 DNA reads TGCGCCAGCAGCTTGGTCGGGGGCCTTGTGAACACTGAAGCTTTCTTT.

The chain couples TRBV19 to TRBJ2-3, with 8 positions matching TRBD2. V was pared by 4 bases and J by 2 bases, with 2 bases of the junction left unmatched. CDR3 length equals 14 residues. Germline V CDR1 and CDR2: LNHDA, SQIVND (reference sequence). The CDR3, as DNA: TGTGCCAGTAGTAGGCGGGGGGTCACAGATACGCAGTATTTT. Translated, it gives CASSRRGVTDTQYF.

The rearrangement links TRBV20-1 to TRBJ2-2; D remains unclear. Per the germline V gene, CDR1 is DFQATT and CDR2 is SNEGSKA (reference sequence). The V end lost 3 bases, the J end lost 5 bases, and 16 bases lay between the germline ends. CDR3 length: 15 residues. The CDR3 loop reads CSASASYKGTGELFF. CDR3 in DNA: TGCAGTGCTAGCGCGTCTTATAAGGGAACCGGGGAGCTGTTTTTT.

The V and J genes are TRBV7-2 and TRBJ2-1; D call uncertain. Trimming removed 8 bases from V and 6 bases from J, with 17 bases in between. CDR1 is SGHTA, CDR2 FQGNSA, per germline. CDR3 length: 14 residues. CDR3: CASGYAIKGNEQFF. CDR3 nucleotide sequence: TGTGCCAGCGGCTACGCAATAAAGGGCAATGAGCAGTTCTTC.

The V call is TRBV20-1, the J call TRBJ2-1; 8 nucleotides match TRBD2. Unmatched junction bases numbered 12, after V lost 0 bases and J lost 5 bases. Germline CDR1 DFQATT, CDR2 SNEGSKA (reference sequence). The CDR3 loop spans 17 amino acids. The CDR3 DNA reads as TGCAGTGCTAGAGATCAGAGCGGGAGAGTGTCTAACAATGAGCAGTTCTTC. Translated: CSARDQSGRVSNNEQFF.

This chain links TRBV28 with TRBJ1-1, with TRBD1 identical over 7 bases. The CDR3 has 14 residues. The germline V gene has CDR1 MDHEN and CDR2 SYDVKM. The ends lost 5 bases at V and 8 bases at J; junction bases unmatched: 11. The CDR3 protein is CASSQGGQKKEAFF. Written as DNA, the CDR3 is TGTGCCAGCAGTCAGGGGGGACAGAAGAAAGAAGCTTTCTTT. Complete variable domain (other parts from reference TRBV28 and TRBJ1-1): DVKVTQSSRYLVKRTGEKVFLECVQDMDHENMFWYRQDPGLGLRLIYFSYDVKMKEKGDIPEGYSVSREKKERFSLILESASTNQTSMYLCASSQGGQKKEAFFGQGTRLTVV.

A few counts support this clonotype. J is TRBJ1-2 and V is TRBV7-2; D uncertain. The germline V and J ends were trimmed by 1 base and 8 bases, with 17 bases remaining between them. CDR1 and CDR2 from the germline V gene are SGHTA and FQGNSA. This CDR3 spans 15 amino acids. The CDR3 loop reads CASSLGRGVPLGYTF. DNA for the CDR3: TGTGCCAGCAGCTTAGGGCGGGGAGTTCCCCTAGGCTACACCTTC.

This chain joins TRBV20-1 and TRBJ2-5; no firm D call. This CDR3 comprises 12 residues. Germline loops: CDR1 DFQATT, CDR2 SNEGSKA (reference sequence). V lost 1 base and J 2 bases, leaving 5 bases between the germline ends. This CDR3 is CSARGHQETQYF. CDR3 sequence (DNA): TGCAGTGCTAGAGGTCATCAAGAGACCCAGTACTTC.

In its sample, this clonotype was seen many times. The genes are TRBV29-1 and TRBJ2-1, with D unclear. The CDR3 contains 11 residues. Trimming pared 4 bases from V and 7 bases from J, leaving 8 bases between. CDR1 SQVTM and CDR2 ANQGSEA come from the germline V gene. The CDR3 region is CSVGATNEQFF. The CDR3 DNA reads TGCAGCGTTGGGGCCACAAATGAGCAGTTCTTC.

V usage is TRBV6-2 or TRBV6-3 and J usage is TRBJ2-4, with D perhaps TRBD1 (6 bases). The germline V gene encodes CDR1 MNHEY and CDR2 SVGEGT. This CDR3 is built from 16 residues. The germline V and J ends were trimmed by 7 bases and 0 bases, with 16 bases remaining between them. The CDR3 spells CASTTGRLLAKNIQYF. CDR3 DNA: TGTGCCAGCACAACAGGGAGACTTCTAGCCAAAAACATTCAGTACTTC.